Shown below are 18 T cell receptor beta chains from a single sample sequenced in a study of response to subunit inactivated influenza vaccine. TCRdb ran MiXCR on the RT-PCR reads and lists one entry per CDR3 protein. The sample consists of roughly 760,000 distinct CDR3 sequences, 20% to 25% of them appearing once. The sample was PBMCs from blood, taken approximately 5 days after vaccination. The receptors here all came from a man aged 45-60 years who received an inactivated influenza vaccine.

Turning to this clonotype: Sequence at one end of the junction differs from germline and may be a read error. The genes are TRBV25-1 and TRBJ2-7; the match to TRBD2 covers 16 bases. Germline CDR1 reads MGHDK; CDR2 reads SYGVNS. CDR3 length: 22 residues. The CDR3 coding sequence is TGTGCCAGCAGTGGAAGATGGACCGGGACTAGCGGGAGGGCCCTCAAATACTACGAGAAGTACTTC. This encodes CASSGRWTGTSGRALKYYEKYF.

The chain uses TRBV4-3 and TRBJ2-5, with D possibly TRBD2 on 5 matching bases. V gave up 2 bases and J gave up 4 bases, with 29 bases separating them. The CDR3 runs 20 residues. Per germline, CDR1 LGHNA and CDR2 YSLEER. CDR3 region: CASSQQWAVNGSPSGETQYF. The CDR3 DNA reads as TGCGCCAGCAGCCAACAGTGGGCGGTGAATGGGAGTCCCTCGGGAGAGACCCAGTACTTC.

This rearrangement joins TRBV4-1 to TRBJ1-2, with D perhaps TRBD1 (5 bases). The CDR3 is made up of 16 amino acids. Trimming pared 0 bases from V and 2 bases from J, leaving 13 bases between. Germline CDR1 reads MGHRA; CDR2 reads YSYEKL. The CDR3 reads CASSQEVYRTNYGYTF. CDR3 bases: TGCGCCAGCAGCCAAGAGGTCTACAGGACCAACTATGGCTACACCTTC.

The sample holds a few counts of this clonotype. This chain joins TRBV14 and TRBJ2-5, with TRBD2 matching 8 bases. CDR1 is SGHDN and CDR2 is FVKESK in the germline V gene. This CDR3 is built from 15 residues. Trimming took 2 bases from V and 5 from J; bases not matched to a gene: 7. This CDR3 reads CASSQSGRARETQYF. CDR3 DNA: TGTGCCAGCAGCCAAAGCGGGAGAGCGAGGGAGACCCAGTACTTC.

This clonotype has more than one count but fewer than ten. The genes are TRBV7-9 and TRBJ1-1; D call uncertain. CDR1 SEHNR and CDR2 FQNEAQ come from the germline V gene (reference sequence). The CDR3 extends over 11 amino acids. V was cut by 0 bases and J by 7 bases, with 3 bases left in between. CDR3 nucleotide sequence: TGTGCCAGCAGCTTAGCCAGTGAAGCTTTCTTT. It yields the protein CASSLASEAFF. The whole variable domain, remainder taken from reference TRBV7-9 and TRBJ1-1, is DTGVSQNPRHKITKRGQNVTFRCDPISEHNRLYWYRQTLGQGPEFLTYFQNEAQLEKSRLLSDRFSAERPKGSFSTLEIQRTEQGDSAMYLCASSLASEAFFGQGTRLTVV.

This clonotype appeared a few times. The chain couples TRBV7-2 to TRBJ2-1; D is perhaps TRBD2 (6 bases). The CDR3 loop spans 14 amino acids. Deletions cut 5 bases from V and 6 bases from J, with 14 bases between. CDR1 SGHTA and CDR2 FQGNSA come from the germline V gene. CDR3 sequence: CASSTDYSSNEQFF. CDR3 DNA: TGTGCCAGCAGCACGGACTATAGCTCCAATGAGCAGTTCTTC. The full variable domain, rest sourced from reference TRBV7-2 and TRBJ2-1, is GAGVSQSPSNKVTEKGKDVELRCDPISGHTALYWYRQSLGQGLEFLIYFQGNSAPDKSGLPSDRFSAERTGGSVSTLTIQRTQQEDSAVYLCASSTDYSSNEQFFGPGTRLTVL.

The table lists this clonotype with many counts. Here the CDR3 DNA reads TGTGCCAGCAGTCGCGGGGGCTCGAATCAGCCCCAGCATTTT. Its protein product is CASSRGGSNQPQHF. This chain links TRBV7-9 with TRBJ1-5, with D tentatively TRBD1 (6 bases). The CDR3 covers 14 residues. Germline V lookup: CDR1 SEHNR, CDR2 FQNEAQ (reference sequence). V was trimmed by 6 bases and J by 4 bases, leaving 13 bases between them. Looking up the rest from reference TRBV7-9 and TRBJ1-5 gives the full variable domain: DTGVSQNPRHKITKRGQNVTFRCDPISEHNRLYWYRQTLGQGPEFLTYFQNEAQLEKSRLLSDRFSAERPKGSFSTLEIQRTEQGDSAMYLCASSRGGSNQPQHFGDGTRLSIL.

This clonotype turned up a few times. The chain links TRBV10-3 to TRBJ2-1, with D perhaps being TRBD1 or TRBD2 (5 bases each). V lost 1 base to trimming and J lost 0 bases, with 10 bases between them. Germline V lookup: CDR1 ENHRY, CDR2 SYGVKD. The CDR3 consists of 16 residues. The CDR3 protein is CAISELDGGSYNEQFF. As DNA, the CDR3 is TGTGCCATCAGTGAGTTGGATGGGGGCTCCTACAATGAGCAGTTCTTC.

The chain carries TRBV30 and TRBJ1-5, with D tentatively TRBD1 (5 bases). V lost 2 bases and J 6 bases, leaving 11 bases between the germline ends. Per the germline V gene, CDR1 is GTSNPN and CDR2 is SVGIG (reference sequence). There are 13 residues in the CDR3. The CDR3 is CAWSLGEAQPQHF. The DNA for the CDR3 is TGTGCCTGGAGTTTAGGGGAGGCTCAGCCCCAGCATTTT.

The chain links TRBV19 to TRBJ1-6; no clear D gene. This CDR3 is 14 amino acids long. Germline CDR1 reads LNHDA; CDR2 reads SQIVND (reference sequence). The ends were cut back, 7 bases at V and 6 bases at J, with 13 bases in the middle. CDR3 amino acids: CASKRAGTNSPLHF. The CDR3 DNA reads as TGTGCCAGTAAGAGGGCAGGTACTAATTCACCCCTCCACTTT.

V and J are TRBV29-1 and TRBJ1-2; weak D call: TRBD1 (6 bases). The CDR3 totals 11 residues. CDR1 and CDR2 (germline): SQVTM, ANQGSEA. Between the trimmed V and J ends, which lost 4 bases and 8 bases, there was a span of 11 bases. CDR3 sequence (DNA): TGCAGCGTTGGAAGGGGGTGGGGCTACACCTTC. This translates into CSVGRGWGYTF.

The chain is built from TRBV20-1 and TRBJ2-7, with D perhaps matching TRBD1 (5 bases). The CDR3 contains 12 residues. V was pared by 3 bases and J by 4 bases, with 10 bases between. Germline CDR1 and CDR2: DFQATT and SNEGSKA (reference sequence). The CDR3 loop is CSARDTFYEQYF. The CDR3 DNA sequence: TGCAGTGCTAGGGACACTTTTTACGAGCAGTACTTC.

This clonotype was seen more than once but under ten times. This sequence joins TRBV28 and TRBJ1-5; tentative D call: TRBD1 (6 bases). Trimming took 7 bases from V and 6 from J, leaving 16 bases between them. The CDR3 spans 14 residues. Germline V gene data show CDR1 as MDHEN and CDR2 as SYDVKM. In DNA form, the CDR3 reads TGTGCCAGCACCCTAGGGGGGGTTGCTCAGCCCCAGCATTTT. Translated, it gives CASTLGGVAQPQHF.

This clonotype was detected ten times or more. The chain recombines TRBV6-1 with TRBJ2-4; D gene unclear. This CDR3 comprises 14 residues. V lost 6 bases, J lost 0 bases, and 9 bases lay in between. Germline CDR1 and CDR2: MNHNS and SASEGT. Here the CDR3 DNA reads TGTGCCAGCAGCCCCCGACGAGCCAAAAACATTCAGTACTTC. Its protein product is CASSPRRAKNIQYF.

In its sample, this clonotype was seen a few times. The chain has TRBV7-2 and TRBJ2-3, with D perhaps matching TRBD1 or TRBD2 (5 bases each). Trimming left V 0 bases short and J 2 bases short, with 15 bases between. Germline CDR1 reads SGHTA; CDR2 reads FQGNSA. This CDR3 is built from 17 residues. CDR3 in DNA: TGTGCCAGCAGCTTAGCTTTTGTGGGGGTCAACACAGATACGCAGTATTTT. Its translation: CASSLAFVGVNTDTQYF. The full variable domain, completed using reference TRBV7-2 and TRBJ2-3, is GAGVSQSPSNKVTEKGKDVELRCDPISGHTALYWYRQSLGQGLEFLIYFQGNSAPDKSGLPSDRFSAERTGGSVSTLTIQRTQQEDSAVYLCASSLAFVGVNTDTQYFGPGTRLTVL.

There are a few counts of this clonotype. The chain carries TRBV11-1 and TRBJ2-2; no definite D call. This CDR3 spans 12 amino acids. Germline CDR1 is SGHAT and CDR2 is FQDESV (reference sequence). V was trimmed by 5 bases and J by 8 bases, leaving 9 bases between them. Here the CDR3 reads CASSLERGELFF. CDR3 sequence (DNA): TGTGCCAGCAGCCTAGAAAGGGGGGAGCTGTTTTTT.

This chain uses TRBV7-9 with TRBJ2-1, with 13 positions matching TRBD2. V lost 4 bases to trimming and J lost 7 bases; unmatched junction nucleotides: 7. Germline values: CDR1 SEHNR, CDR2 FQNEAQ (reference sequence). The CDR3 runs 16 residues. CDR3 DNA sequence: TGTGCCAGCAGCTCTCCGGGACTAGCGGGGACTAATGAGCAGTTCTTC. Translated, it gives CASSSPGLAGTNEQFF. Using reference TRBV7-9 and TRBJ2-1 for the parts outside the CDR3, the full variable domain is DTGVSQNPRHKITKRGQNVTFRCDPISEHNRLYWYRQTLGQGPEFLTYFQNEAQLEKSRLLSDRFSAERPKGSFSTLEIQRTEQGDSAMYLCASSSPGLAGTNEQFFGPGTRLTVL.

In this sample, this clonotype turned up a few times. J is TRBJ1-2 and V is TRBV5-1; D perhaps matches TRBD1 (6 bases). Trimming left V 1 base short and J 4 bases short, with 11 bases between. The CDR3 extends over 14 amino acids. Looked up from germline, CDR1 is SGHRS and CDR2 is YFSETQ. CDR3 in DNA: TGCGCCAGCAGCTTGTTTGAGACAGGCTATGGCTACACCTTC. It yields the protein CASSLFETGYGYTF.